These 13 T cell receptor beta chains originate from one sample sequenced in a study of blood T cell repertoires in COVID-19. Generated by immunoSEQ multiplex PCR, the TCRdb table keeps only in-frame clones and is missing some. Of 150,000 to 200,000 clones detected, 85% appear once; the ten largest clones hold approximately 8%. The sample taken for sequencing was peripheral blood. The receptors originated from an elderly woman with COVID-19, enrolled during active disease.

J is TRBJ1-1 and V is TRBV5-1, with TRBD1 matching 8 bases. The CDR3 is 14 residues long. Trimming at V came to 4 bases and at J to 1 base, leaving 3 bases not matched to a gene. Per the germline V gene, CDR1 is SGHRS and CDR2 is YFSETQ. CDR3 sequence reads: CASSTRGRNTEAFF. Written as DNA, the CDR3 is TGCGCCAGCAGCACCAGGGGGCGGAACACTGAAGCTTTCTTT.

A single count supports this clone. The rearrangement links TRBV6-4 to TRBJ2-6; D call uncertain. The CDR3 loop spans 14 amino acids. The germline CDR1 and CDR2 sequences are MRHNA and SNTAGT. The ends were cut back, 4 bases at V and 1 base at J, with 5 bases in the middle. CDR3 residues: CASSVSSGANVLTF. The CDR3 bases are TGTGCCAGCAGTGTTTCGTCTGGGGCCAACGTCCTGACTTTC.

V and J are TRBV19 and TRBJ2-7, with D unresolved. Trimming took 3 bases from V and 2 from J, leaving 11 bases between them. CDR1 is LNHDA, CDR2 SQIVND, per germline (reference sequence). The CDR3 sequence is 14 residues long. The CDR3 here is CASSMRLEAYEQYF. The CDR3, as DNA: TGTGCCAGTAGTATGAGATTAGAAGCCTACGAGCAGTACTTC.

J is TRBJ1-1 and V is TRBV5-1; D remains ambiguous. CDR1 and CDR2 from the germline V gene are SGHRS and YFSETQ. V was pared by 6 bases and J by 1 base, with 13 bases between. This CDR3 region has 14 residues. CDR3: CASTSTTENTEAFF. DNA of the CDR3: TGCGCCAGCACCTCCACGACTGAGAACACTGAAGCTTTCTTT.

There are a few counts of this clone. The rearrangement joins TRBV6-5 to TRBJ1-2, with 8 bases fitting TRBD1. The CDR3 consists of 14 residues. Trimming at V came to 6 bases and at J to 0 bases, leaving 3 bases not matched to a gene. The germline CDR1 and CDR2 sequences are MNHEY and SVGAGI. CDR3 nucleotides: TGTGCCAGCAGGCCAGGGGGCACTAACTATGGCTACACCTTC. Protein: CASRPGGTNYGYTF.

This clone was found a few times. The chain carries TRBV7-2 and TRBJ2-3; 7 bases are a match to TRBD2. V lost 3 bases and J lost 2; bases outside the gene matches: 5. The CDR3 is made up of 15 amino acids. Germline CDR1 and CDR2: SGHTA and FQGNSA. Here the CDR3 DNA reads TGTGCCAGCAGCTTGCGAGCGGGAAACACAGATACGCAGTATTTT. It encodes CASSLRAGNTDTQYF.

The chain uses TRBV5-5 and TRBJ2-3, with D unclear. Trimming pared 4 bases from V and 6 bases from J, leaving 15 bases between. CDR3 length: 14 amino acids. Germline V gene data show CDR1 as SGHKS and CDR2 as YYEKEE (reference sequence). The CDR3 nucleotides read TGTGCCAGCAGCCCGACTGAGCTGGGTGATACGCAGTATTTT. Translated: CASSPTELGDTQYF.

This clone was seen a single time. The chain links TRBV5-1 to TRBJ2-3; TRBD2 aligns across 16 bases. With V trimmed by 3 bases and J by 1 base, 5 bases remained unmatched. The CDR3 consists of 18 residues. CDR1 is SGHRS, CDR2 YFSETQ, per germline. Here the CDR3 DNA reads TGCGCCAGCAGCTCGGGACTAGCGGGAGGGTGGGGCACAGATACGCAGTATTTT. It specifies CASSSGLAGGWGTDTQYF.

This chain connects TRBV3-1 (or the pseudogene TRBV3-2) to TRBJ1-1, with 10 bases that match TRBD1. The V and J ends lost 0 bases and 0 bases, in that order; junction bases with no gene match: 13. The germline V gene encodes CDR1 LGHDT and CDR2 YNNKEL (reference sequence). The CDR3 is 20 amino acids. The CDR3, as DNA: TGTGCCAGCAGCCAAGATCCCCGGTGGACAGGGGGATGGGTGAACACTGAAGCTTTCTTT. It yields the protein CASSQDPRWTGGWVNTEAFF.

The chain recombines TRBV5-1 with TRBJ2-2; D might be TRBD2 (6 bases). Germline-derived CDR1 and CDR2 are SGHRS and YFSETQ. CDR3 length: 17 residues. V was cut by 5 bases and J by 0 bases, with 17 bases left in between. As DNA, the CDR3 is TGCGCCAGCAGTTGGGGTGGGAGCGGGCCGAACACCGGGGAGCTGTTTTTT. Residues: CASSWGGSGPNTGELFF.

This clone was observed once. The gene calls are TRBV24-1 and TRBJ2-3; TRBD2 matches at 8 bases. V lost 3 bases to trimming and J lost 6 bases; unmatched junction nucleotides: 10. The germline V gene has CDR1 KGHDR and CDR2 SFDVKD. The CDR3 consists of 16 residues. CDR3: CATSDTGAGGGDTQYF. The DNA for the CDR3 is TGTGCCACCAGTGATACTGGGGCGGGGGGCGGCGATACGCAGTATTTT.

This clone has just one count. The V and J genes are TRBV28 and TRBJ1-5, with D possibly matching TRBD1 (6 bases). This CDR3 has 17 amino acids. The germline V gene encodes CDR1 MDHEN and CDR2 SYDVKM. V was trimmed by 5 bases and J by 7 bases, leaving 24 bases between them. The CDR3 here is CASSPYGTQGLLQPQHF. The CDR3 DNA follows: TGTGCCAGCAGTCCTTACGGTACCCAGGGGCTTTTACAGCCCCAGCATTTT.

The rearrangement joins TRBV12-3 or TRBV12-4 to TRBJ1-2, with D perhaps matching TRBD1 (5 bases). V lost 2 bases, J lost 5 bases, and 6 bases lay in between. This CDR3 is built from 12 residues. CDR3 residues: CASSLQGYGYTF. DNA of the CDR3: TGTGCCAGCAGTTTACAGGGTTATGGCTACACCTTC.